This T cell receptor (beta chain) was profiled in a study of blood T cell repertoires in COVID-19. Authors' analysis steps: Amplified reference gene primers provided the basis for estimating nucleated cell counts. Data came from immunoSEQ multiplex PCR; TCRdb stores just in-frame clones and leaves some out. V and J calls and clone size are those listed in that table; D and trimming were worked out from the DNA. The table lists 400,000 to 450,000 clones, 75% to 90% of them singletons, with more than 0.95% in the top ten. The CDR3 sequence is 13 residues long. Trimming left V 3 bases short and J 5 bases short, with 10 bases between. Germline assignment: CDR1 SEHNR and CDR2 FQNEAQ (reference sequence). This study enrolled people aged about 18 to 100 from about 26 US geographic areas. Participant reports of clinical history set cohort assignment. Each recovered donor of Cohort 3 presented with two negative PCRs, clearance, or symptom resolution.

About this clone itself: This same CDR3 is encoded by further DNA sequences in the sample.

This TCR came from a man in his thirties or forties who had recovered from COVID-19. The chain joins TRBV7-9 to TRBJ2-5; D is undetermined. Sequenced material: PBMCs or T cells enriched from blood (not recorded which). DNA for the CDR3: TGTGCCAGCAGCTTCCCCGGGTTGGAGACCCAGTACTTC. It encodes CASSFPGLETQYF.